This T cell receptor (beta chain) was retrieved from a study of human T cells and chemical hapten exposure (dated by TCRdb to about 2021). At the level of the whole study: Libraries were pooled for sequencing, and per-sample TCR yields varied mainly because of small differences in library volumes within the pool. This study followed changes in the peripheral blood TCR repertoire in vivo during primary and secondary sensitization of alopecia patients to the hapten diphenylcyclopropenone (DPC). From each blood RNA sample, both TCR alpha and TCR beta chains were sequenced. Overall study outcomes, separate from this receptor: The number of TCRs above 1 in 1000 frequency did not change with DPC sensitization; there was no evidence of global repertoire structure alterations. Repeated subsampling changed both the strength of the expansion versus patch-test correlation and the threshold at which that correlation became significant.

The junction carries 10 bases between V and J, which are trimmed by 2 bases and 8 bases respectively. The CDR3 starts with the cysteine, ends with the phenylalanine, and has 13 residues. The read is trimmed to its CDR3 DNA, 39 bases read in frame from base 1. CDR1 and CDR2, per the germline V gene, are SGHTA and FQGNSA. Total RNA was isolated from unfractionated whole blood collected in Tempus Blood RNA tubes. Four or five healthy volunteers acted as controls for TCR sequencing and had blood drawn at day 0, 2 weeks and 6 weeks. This clonotype was seen more than once but under ten times. Its antigen is currently not known. No much larger clone exists at a distance of one base, and base qualities are not known. The library was prepared using 5' RACE. Sequencing instrument: Illumina MiSeq. During library preparation, unique molecular identifiers were attached to individual cDNA molecules so that TCRs could be counted quantitatively and reproducibly. As for the original processing: Samples had a median of approximately 93,000 TCRs, with a range from about 23,224 to 690,600. The Decombinator software suite was used to annotate V, J and CDR3 in the TCR reads. For the PS versus PT1 abundance plots, all samples were subsampled to the same number of TCRs (28,000). Expanded TCRs were defined as absent before sensitization and observed at least eight times at the 2-week time point. Through fastp at Q25 and MiXCR, TCRdb rebuilt clones from the public reads, retaining in-frame beta chains. A single entry per CDR3 protein holds the most common genes and DNA from its merged rows. TCRdb's processing, not the authors' own work, is the source of the V and J calls. This sample comprises under 85,000 distinct CDR3 sequences, under 10% of them detected only once. The ten most abundant clones make up approximately 2.5% of the sample.

This TCR derives from a male donor in good health. The chain links TRBV7-2 with TRBJ1-5; 5 matching bases give a weak D call of TRBD1. The DNA sequence is TGTGCCAGCAGCTTACCAGGGAAGGAGCCCCAGCATTTT. It encodes CASSLPGKEPQHF.